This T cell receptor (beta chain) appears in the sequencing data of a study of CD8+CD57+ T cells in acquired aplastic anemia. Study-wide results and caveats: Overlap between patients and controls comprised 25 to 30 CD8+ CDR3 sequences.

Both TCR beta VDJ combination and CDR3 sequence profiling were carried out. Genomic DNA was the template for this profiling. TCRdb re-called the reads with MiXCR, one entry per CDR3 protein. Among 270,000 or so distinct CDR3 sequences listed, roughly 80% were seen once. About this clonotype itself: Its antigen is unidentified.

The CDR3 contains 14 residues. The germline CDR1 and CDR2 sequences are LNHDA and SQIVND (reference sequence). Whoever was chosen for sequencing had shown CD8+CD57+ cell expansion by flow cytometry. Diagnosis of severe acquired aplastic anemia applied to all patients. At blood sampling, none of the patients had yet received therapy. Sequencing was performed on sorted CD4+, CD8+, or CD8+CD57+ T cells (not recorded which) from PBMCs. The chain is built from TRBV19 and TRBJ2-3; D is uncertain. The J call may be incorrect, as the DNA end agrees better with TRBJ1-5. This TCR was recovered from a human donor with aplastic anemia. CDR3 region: CASSLASGPDNQHF. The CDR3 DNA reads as TGTGCCAGTAGCTTAGCTAGCGGTCCCGACAATCAGCATTTT.